The 5 T cell receptor beta chains below were found in one sample sequenced in a study of vaccination and CD4 T cells after COVID-19. Treatment meaning: roughly ten-day PBMC culture with coronavirus spike peptide pools or control peptides (ViraFEST assay). No antigen has been identified for these receptors. Sequencing of cultured CD4+ T cell DNA used the Oncomine TCR Beta short-read assay. TCRdb reanalysed the PCR reads using MiXCR and keeps one entry per CDR3 protein. The data show some 17,000 distinct CDR3 sequences, 70% to 75% seen once. The sequencing sample was made of CD4+ T cells from blood, cultured in vitro. The receptors were sampled from a human donor who had recovered from COVID-19.

The chain is built from TRBV28 and TRBJ2-2; D is ambiguous. Deletions cut 8 bases from V and 0 bases from J, with 13 bases between. CDR1 is MDHEN, CDR2 SYDVKM, per germline. The CDR3 sequence is 15 residues long. CDR3 sequence (DNA): TGTGCCAGCTGGGCCAGCCTATCGAACACCGGGGAGCTGTTTTTT. This codes for CASWASLSNTGELFF. Supplemented by reference TRBV28 and TRBJ2-2, the full variable domain reads DVKVTQSSRYLVKRTGEKVFLECVQDMDHENMFWYRQDPGLGLRLIYFSYDVKMKEKGDIPEGYSVSREKKERFSLILESASTNQTSMYLCASWASLSNTGELFFGEGSRLTVL.

V and J are TRBV2 and TRBJ2-7; no reliable D call. The V gene's germline CDR1 is SNHLY and CDR2 FYNNEI. The CDR3 is 13 residues long. Trimming shortened V by 7 bases and J by 3 bases, and 13 bases separated the two germline ends. The CDR3 DNA is TGTGCCAGCACTGGTGGGAATGGCTACGAGCAGTACTTC. It specifies CASTGGNGYEQYF. Full variable domain (outside the CDR3, taken from reference TRBV2 and TRBJ2-7): EPEVTQTPSHQVTQMGQEVILRCVPISNHLYFYWYRQILGQKVEFLVSFYNNEISEKSEIFDDQFSVERPDGSNFTLKIRSTKLEDSAMYFCASTGGNGYEQYFGPGTRLTVT.

This clonotype was seen a handful of times. The chain uses TRBV27 and TRBJ1-6; a weak D match, TRBD1 (5 bases). The CDR3 spans 11 residues. The V gene's germline CDR1 is MNHEY and CDR2 SMNVEV (reference sequence). The V and J ends lost 6 bases and 8 bases respectively, with 5 bases between them. The chain's CDR3 is CASRGDSPLHF. The CDR3, as DNA: TGTGCCAGCAGGGGGGATTCACCCCTCCACTTT.

V and J are TRBV7-3 and TRBJ2-3; TRBD2 matches 13 bases. Germline V gene sequence: CDR1 SGHTA, CDR2 FQGTGA. The V gene end was trimmed by 2 bases and the J gene end by 3 bases; junction bases not matched to a gene: 17. CDR3 length: 21 amino acids. The CDR3 nucleotides are TGTGCCAGCAGCTTATTGGGGGCCCTAGGGACTAGCGGGGTCAATACAGATACGCAGTATTTT. Translating gives CASSLLGALGTSGVNTDTQYF.

This sequence joins TRBV2 and TRBJ1-5; tentatively, D is TRBD1 (5 bases). V shed 0 bases and J shed 7 bases, with 13 bases lying between them. From germline, CDR1 is SNHLY and CDR2 FYNNEI. CDR3 length equals 15 residues. CDR3 nucleotide sequence: TGTGCCAGCAGTGAAGCGAGGGGTCGGGGGCAGCCCCAGCATTTT. This translates into CASSEARGRGQPQHF.